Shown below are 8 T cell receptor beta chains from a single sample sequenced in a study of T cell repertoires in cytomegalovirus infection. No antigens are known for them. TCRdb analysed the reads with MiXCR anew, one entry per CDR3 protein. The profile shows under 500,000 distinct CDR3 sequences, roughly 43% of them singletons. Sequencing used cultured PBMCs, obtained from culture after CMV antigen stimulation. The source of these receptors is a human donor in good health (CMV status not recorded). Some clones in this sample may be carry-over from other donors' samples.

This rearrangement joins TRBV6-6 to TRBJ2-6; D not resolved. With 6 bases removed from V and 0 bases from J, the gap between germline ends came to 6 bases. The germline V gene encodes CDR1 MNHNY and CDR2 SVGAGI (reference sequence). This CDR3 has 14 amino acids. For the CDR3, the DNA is TGTGCCAGCAGGGAGACCTCTGGGGCCAACGTCCTGACTTTC. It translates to CASRETSGANVLTF.

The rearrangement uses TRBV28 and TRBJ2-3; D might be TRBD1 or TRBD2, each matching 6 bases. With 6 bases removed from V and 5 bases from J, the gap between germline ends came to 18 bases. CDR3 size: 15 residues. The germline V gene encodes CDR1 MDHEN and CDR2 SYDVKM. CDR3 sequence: CASSPLRGAGDTQYF. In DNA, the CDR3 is TGTGCCAGCAGCCCCCTCAGGGGAGCGGGAGATACGCAGTATTTT.

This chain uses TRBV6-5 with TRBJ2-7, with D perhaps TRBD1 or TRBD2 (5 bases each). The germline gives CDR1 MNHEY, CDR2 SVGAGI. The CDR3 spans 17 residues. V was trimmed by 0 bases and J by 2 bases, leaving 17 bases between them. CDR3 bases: TGTGCCAGCAGTTACTCCGAGGGGCAGGGCTTCGCCTACGAGCAGTACTTC. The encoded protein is CASSYSEGQGFAYEQYF.

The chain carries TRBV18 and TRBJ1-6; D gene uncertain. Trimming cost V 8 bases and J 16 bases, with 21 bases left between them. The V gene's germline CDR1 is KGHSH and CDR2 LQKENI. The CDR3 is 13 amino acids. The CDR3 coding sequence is TGTGCCAGCGCTTCACCAGATAAGGGCACTCTCCACTTT. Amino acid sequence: CASASPDKGTLHF.

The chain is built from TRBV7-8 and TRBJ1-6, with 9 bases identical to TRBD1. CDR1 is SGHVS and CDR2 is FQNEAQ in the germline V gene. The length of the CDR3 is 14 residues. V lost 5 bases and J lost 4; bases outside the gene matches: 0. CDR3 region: CASSGTGYNSPLHF. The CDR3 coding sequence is TGTGCCAGCAGCGGGACAGGGTATAATTCACCCCTCCACTTT.

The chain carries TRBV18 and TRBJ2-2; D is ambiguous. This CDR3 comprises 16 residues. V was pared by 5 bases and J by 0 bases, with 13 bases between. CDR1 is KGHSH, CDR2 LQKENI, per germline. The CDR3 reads CASSFVGVTNTGELFF. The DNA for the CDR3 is TGTGCCAGCTCATTCGTAGGCGTAACGAACACCGGGGAGCTGTTTTTT. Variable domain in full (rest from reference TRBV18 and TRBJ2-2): NAGVMQNPRHLVRRRGQEARLRCSPMKGHSHVYWYRQLPEEGLKFMVYLQKENIIDESGMPKERFSAEFPKEGPSILRIQQVVRGDSAAYFCASSFVGVTNTGELFFGEGSRLTVL.

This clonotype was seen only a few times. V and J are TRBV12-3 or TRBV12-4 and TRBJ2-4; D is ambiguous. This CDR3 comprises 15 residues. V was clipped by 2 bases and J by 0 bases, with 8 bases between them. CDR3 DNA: TGTGCCAGCAGTTTAAGGCAGTTAGCCAAAAACATTCAGTACTTC. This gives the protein CASSLRQLAKNIQYF.

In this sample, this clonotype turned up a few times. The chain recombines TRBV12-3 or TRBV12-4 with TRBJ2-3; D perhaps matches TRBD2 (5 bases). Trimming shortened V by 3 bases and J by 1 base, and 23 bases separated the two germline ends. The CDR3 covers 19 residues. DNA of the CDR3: TGTGCCAGCAGTTTGGGGTTACCGGCGGGTGGATGGGGCACAGATACGCAGTATTTT. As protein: CASSLGLPAGGWGTDTQYF.